The 31 T cell receptor beta chains below come from one sample, sequenced in a study of T cells expressing NK-cell markers. Reanalyzing the 5' RACE reads, TCRdb keeps one entry per CDR3 protein, without DNA. Its listing shows around 470,000 distinct CDR3 sequences. Input material: blood T cells: a sorted CD56 or NKG2C T cell subset, CD4+ or CD8+ T cells, or bulk PBMC T cells (not recorded which). The receptors were sampled from a woman between 50 and 59 years old in good health.

The V gene is TRBV10-3, the J gene TRBJ1-1. The CDR3 extends over 14 amino acids. Germline V CDR1 and CDR2: ENHRY, SYGVKD. CDR3 in amino acids: CAIRIDREETEAFF.

The V call is TRBV20-1, the J call TRBJ2-7; with no DNA, the TCRdb D assignment of TRBD2 cannot be verified. Germline CDR1 DFQATT, CDR2 SNEGSKA (reference sequence). The CDR3 has 14 amino acids. The CDR3 reads CSAVGLESFYEQYF.

The chain recombines TRBV28 with TRBJ1-2. The CDR3 length is 13 residues. Per germline, CDR1 MDHEN and CDR2 SYDVKM. The CDR3: CASSMAVPYGYTF.

This rearrangement joins TRBV6-2 or TRBV6-3 to TRBJ2-1; TCRdb returns TRBD2, unconfirmable since there is no DNA. CDR1 is MNHEY and CDR2 is SVGEGT in the germline V gene. This CDR3 has 16 amino acids. This CDR3 reads CASSWRAAGGSNEQFF.

This chain connects TRBV30 to TRBJ2-3; TCRdb proposes TRBD1, but this gene call is untestable without DNA. CDR1 and CDR2 (germline): GTSNPN, SVGIG (reference sequence). The CDR3 runs 14 residues. This chain's CDR3 is CAWSIVGGGDTQYF.

V gene TRBV9 combines with J gene TRBJ2-5; the TCRdb call, TRBD1, lacks DNA for checking. The CDR3 runs to 16 residues. Germline CDR1 and CDR2: SGDLS and YYNGEE. Here the CDR3 reads CASSAKAPDPGETQYF.

The rearrangement uses TRBV20-1 and TRBJ2-1. The CDR3 sequence is 12 residues long. In germline, CDR1 is DFQATT, CDR2 SNEGSKA (reference sequence). The CDR3 loop is CSARVPASEQFF.

The chain is built from TRBV2 and TRBJ2-3. Germline V gene sequence: CDR1 SNHLY, CDR2 FYNNEI. The CDR3 has 13 residues. CDR3 residues: CASRAALTDTQYF. The full variable domain, its missing parts supplied by reference TRBV2 and TRBJ2-3, is EPEVTQTPSHQVTQMGQEVILRCVPISNHLYFYWYRQILGQKVEFLVSFYNNEISEKSEIFDDQFSVERPDGSNFTLKIRSTKLEDSAMYFCASRAALTDTQYFGPGTRLTVL.

The rearrangement joins TRBV5-1 to TRBJ2-2; the TCRdb call, TRBD2, lacks DNA for checking. Per the germline V gene, CDR1 is SGHRS and CDR2 is YFSETQ. The CDR3 is 17 residues long. CDR3 in amino acids: CASSSRGSGTNTGELFF. Combining the CDR3 with reference TRBV5-1 and TRBJ2-2 gives the whole variable domain KAGVTQTPRYLIKTRGQQVTLSCSPISGHRSVSWYQQTPGQGLQFLFEYFSETQRNKGNFPGRFSGRQFSNSRSEMNVSTLELGDSALYLCASSSRGSGTNTGELFFGEGSRLTVL.

The genes are TRBV5-1 and TRBJ2-5; TCRdb's assignment of TRBD2 cannot be checked, as there is no DNA. Germline V lookup: CDR1 SGHRS, CDR2 YFSETQ. The length of the CDR3 is 15 residues. CDR3 region: CASSGTAGQGETQYF.

V usage is TRBV21-1 and J usage is TRBJ2-1. TRBV21-1 is a known pseudogene. CDR3 length: 16 residues. The CDR3 sequence: CASSKPIHEAYNEQFF.

This chain joins TRBV5-1 and TRBJ2-7. Germline V gene data show CDR1 as SGHRS and CDR2 as YFSETQ. The CDR3 length is 13 residues. The CDR3 protein is CASGWEGSYEQYF.

The CDR3 loop is CASSSYGQGGYEQYF. The rearrangement joins TRBV7-6 to TRBJ2-7; the D call from TCRdb, TRBD1, cannot be confirmed without DNA. This CDR3 contains 15 residues. Germline V gene data show CDR1 as SGHVS and CDR2 as FNYEAQ. Combining the CDR3 with reference TRBV7-6 and TRBJ2-7 gives the whole variable domain GAGVSQSPRYKVTKRGQDVALRCDPISGHVSLYWYRQALGQGPEFLTYFNYEAQQDKSGLPNDRFSAERPEGSISTLTIQRTEQRDSAMYRCASSSYGQGGYEQYFGPGTRLTVT.

The V gene is TRBV19, the J gene TRBJ2-1; TCRdb indicates TRBD2, and absent DNA this call remains unverified. The CDR3 loop spans 16 amino acids. CDR1 and CDR2 from the germline V gene are LNHDA and SQIVND (reference sequence). The chain's CDR3 is CASKSWESSSYNEQFF.

The rearrangement uses TRBV6-2 or TRBV6-3 and TRBJ1-1; TCRdb names TRBD1, which stays unverified in the absence of DNA. The CDR3 runs 13 residues. From germline, CDR1 is MNHEY and CDR2 SVGEGT. This CDR3 reads CASSYGAPTEAFF.

This chain joins TRBV4-2 and TRBJ1-1. The CDR3 totals 15 residues. CDR1 and CDR2 (germline): LGHNA, YNFKEQ. CDR3 sequence: CASSPNKRGGTEAFF.

The CDR3 here is CASSFGTSSGNTIYF. V is TRBV7-9 and J is TRBJ1-3. CDR3 length: 15 amino acids. CDR1 is SEHNR, CDR2 FQNEAQ, per germline (reference sequence).

CDR3 sequence: CASSFNRGRNTEAFF. The chain employs TRBV5-5 and TRBJ1-1; TCRdb picks TRBD1, but there is no DNA to check that call. Germline lookup yields CDR1 SGHKS and CDR2 YYEKEE (reference sequence). This CDR3 comprises 15 residues.

The chain links TRBV18 to TRBJ2-4. CDR1 and CDR2 from the germline V gene are KGHSH and LQKENI. CDR3 length: 13 residues. This chain's CDR3 is CASSQGVENIQYF.

This chain uses TRBV11-3 with TRBJ2-3; the TCRdb call, TRBD1, lacks DNA for checking. CDR1 and CDR2 (germline): SGHNT, YENEEA. CDR3 length: 16 amino acids. The CDR3 reads CASSLEAGPRTDTQYF.

The chain has TRBV6-1 and TRBJ1-2; the TCRdb call, TRBD1, lacks DNA for checking. The CDR3 has 16 residues. The V gene's germline CDR1 is MNHNS and CDR2 SASEGT. CDR3 in amino acids: CASSEARDRVTDGYTF.

V gene TRBV20-1 combines with J gene TRBJ1-6; with no DNA, the TCRdb D assignment of TRBD1 cannot be verified. The CDR3 consists of 14 residues. Germline V CDR1 and CDR2: DFQATT, SNEGSKA (reference sequence). CDR3 region: CSARRTGEHSPLHF.

This chain links TRBV6-5 with TRBJ1-5; the D gene TCRdb calls, TRBD1, cannot be checked with no DNA. Germline CDR1 and CDR2: MNHEY and SVGAGI. This CDR3 spans 12 amino acids. The CDR3 sequence: CASRTGVQPQHF.

The V call is TRBV5-6, the J call TRBJ2-1; TCRdb's D call, TRBD2, is unchecked because there is no DNA. The CDR3 runs 23 residues. CDR1 and CDR2 (germline): SGHDT, YYEEEE. CDR3 amino acids: CASSFTSPGSTSGRSFSYNEQFF.

The rearrangement links TRBV6-6 to TRBJ1-1; TCRdb returns TRBD1, unconfirmable since there is no DNA. The CDR3 totals 14 residues. Germline-derived CDR1 and CDR2 are MNHNY and SVGAGI (reference sequence). The chain's CDR3 is CASSYGPVNTEAFF.

The chain employs TRBV3-1 and TRBJ1-5; TCRdb designates TRBD1, a call that cannot be tested without DNA. CDR1 and CDR2 from the germline V gene are LGHDT and YNNKEL (reference sequence). There are 14 residues in the CDR3. The chain's CDR3 is CASSQAQGSQPQHF. Full variable domain (outside the CDR3, taken from reference TRBV3-1 and TRBJ1-5): DTAVSQTPKYLVTQMGNDKSIKCEQNLGHDTMYWYKQDSKKFLKIMFSYNNKELIINETVPNRFSPKSPDKAHLNLHINSLELGDSAVYFCASSQAQGSQPQHFGDGTRLSIL.

The chain carries TRBV29-1 and TRBJ1-6; the D call of TRBD1 rests on TCRdb alone, since no DNA is present to check it. The CDR3 totals 14 residues. Germline lookup yields CDR1 SQVTM and CDR2 ANQGSEA. CDR3 sequence reads: CSARLAGADSPLHF. Full variable domain (rest looked up from reference TRBV29-1 and TRBJ1-6): SAVISQKPSRDICQRGTSLTIQCQVDSQVTMMFWYRQQPGQSLTLIATANQGSEATYESGFVIDKFPISRPNLTFSTLTVSNMSPEDSSIYLCSARLAGADSPLHFGNGTRLTVT.

The chain has TRBV12-3 or TRBV12-4 and TRBJ2-5; TCRdb returns TRBD1, unconfirmable since there is no DNA. The CDR3 is made up of 14 amino acids. The CDR3 sequence is CASSLAGAPETQYF.

This sequence joins TRBV4-1 and TRBJ2-6. Germline V gene sequence: CDR1 MGHRA, CDR2 YSYEKL. The CDR3 covers 17 residues. The CDR3 sequence is CASSQEGRTIGANVLTF.

The V call is TRBV3-1, the J call TRBJ1-2; TCRdb gives TRBD1 as the D gene, but with no DNA this cannot be confirmed. This CDR3 has 13 amino acids. CDR1 is LGHDT, CDR2 YNNKEL, per germline (reference sequence). The CDR3 sequence is CASSPRDSHGYTF.

V is TRBV4-1 and J is TRBJ2-4; TCRdb designates TRBD1, a call that cannot be tested without DNA. The V gene's germline CDR1 is MGHRA and CDR2 YSYEKL. The CDR3 is 18 residues long. CDR3: CASSPGTGMRVAKNIQYF.